This record covers a single T cell receptor beta chain. Its antigen is as yet unknown. Treatment defined: oral pan-JAK inhibitor, 5-10 mg twice daily. Lesional scalp punch biopsies and peripheral blood came from alopecia areata patients. cDNA serving as the sequencing template came from extracted, reverse transcribed RNA. Assay used: immunoSEQ multiplex PCR; TCRdb lists only in-frame clones, some missing. The sample lists 100,000 to 150,000 clones, around 60% seen once, with more than 5.5% in the top ten. Trimming took 6 bases from V and 7 from J, leaving 15 bases between them. The CDR3 loop spans 13 amino acids. Per germline, CDR1 SGHTA and CDR2 FQGNSA. The data originate from a study of CD8+ T cells in alopecia areata. The study, taken as a whole, reports: Tofacitinib significantly lowered scalp clonality and expanded CD8+ clones among the top 100.

V usage is TRBV7-2 and J usage is TRBJ1-2, with TRBD1 as a possible D gene (5 bases). The source material was CD4+ T cells sorted from blood, sampled at week 4, from a patient treated with tofacitinib. This receptor was identified in a human donor with alopecia areata. The CDR3 protein is CASSSGPSSGYTF. Here the CDR3 DNA reads TGTGCCAGCAGTTCGGGGCCGTCGAGTGGCTACACCTTC.